This T cell receptor beta chain was sequenced during a study of pediatric ulcerative colitis. This clone was counted between two and nine times. Its specificity is not known. Repertoires were generated with immunoSEQ multiplex PCR, while TCRdb's copy carries only in-frame clones and drops some. The sample has roughly 70,000 clones; roughly nine tenths are singletons. Before the diagnostic colonoscopy, ulcerative colitis patients were free of immunosuppressive medication. V was trimmed by 1 base and J by 6 bases, leaving 15 bases between them. The germline CDR1 and CDR2 sequences are SGHDN and FVKESK. The CDR3 spans 15 residues. Study-wide results and caveats: All ulcerative colitis patients, but no controls, carried a couple of rectal clonotypes.

Material: blood. The TCR sequence derives from a boy aged 5-17 years with severe ulcerative colitis. The rearrangement uses TRBV14 and TRBJ1-2, with TRBD1 as a possible D gene (5 bases). The DNA for the CDR3 is TGTGCCAGCAGCCAAGTGCTCAGGGATGTGGATGGCTACACCTTC. Translated: CASSQVLRDVDGYTF. Using reference TRBV14 and TRBJ1-2 for the parts outside the CDR3, the full variable domain is EAGVTQFPSHSVIEKGQTVTLRCDPISGHDNLYWYRRVMGKEIKFLLHFVKESKQDESGMPNNRFLAERTGGTYSTLKVQPAELEDSGVYFCASSQVLRDVDGYTFGSGTRLTVV.